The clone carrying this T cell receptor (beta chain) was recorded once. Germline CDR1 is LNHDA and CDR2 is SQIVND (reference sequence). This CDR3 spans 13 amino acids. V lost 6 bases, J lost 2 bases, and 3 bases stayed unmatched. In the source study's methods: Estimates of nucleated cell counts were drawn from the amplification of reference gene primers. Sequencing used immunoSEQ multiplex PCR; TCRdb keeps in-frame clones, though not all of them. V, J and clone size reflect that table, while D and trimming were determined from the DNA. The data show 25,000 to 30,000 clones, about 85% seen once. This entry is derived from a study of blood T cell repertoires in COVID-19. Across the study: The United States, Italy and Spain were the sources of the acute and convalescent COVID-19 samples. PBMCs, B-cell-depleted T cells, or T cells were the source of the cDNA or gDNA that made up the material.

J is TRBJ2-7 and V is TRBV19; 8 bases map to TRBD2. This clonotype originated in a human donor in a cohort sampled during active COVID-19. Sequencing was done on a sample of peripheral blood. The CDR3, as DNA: TGTGCCAGTAGGGGTAGCGGGACCTACGAGCAGTACTTC. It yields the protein CASRGSGTYEQYF.